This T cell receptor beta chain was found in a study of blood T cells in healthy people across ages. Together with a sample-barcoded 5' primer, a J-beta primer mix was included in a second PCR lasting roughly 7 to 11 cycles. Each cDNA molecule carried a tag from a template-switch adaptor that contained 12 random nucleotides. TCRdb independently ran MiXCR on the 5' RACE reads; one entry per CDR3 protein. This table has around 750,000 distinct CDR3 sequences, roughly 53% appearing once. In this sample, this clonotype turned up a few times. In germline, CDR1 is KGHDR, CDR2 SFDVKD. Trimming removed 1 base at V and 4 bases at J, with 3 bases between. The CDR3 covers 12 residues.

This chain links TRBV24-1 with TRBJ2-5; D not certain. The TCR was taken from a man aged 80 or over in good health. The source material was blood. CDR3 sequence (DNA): TGTGCCACCAGTGATTTCTTAGAGACCCAGTACTTC. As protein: CATSDFLETQYF.